The clone carrying this TCR beta chain turned up a few times. Here immunoSEQ multiplex PCR was the method, and the copy in TCRdb shows in-frame clones only, minus some. The data show more than 200,000 clones, with approximately 90% seen just once and around 2% held by the top ten. The data were obtained in a study of blood T cell repertoires in COVID-19. CDR1 is MDHEN and CDR2 is SYDVKM in the germline V gene. V lost 5 bases, J lost 6 bases, and 11 bases stayed unmatched. There are 16 residues in the CDR3. V usage is TRBV28 and J usage is TRBJ1-4, with TRBD1 matching over 8 bases. Specimen: peripheral blood. This clonotype was sampled from a woman aged 40 to 49 who had recovered from COVID-19. CDR3 DNA: TGTGCCAGCAGTAATACGGACAGGGTCAAGCATGAAAAACTGTTTTTT. The encoded protein is CASSNTDRVKHEKLFF.